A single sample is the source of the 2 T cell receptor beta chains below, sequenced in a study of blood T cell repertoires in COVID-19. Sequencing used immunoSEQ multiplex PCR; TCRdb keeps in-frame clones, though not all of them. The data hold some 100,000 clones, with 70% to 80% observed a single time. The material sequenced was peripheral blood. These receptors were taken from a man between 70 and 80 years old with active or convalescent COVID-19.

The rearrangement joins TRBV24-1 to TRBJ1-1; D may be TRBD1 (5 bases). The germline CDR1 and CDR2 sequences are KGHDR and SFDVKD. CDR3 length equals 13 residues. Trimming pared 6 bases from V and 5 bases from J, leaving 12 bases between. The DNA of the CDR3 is TGTGCCACCAGTCCCGGACGGGGGACTGAAGCTTTCTTT. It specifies CATSPGRGTEAFF.

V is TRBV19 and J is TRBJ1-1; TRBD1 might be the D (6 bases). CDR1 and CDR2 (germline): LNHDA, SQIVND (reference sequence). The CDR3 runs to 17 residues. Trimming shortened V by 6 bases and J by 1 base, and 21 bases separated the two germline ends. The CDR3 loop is CASSRGDWAIWNTEAFF. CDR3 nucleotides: TGTGCCAGTAGCAGGGGCGATTGGGCCATTTGGAACACTGAAGCTTTCTTT.